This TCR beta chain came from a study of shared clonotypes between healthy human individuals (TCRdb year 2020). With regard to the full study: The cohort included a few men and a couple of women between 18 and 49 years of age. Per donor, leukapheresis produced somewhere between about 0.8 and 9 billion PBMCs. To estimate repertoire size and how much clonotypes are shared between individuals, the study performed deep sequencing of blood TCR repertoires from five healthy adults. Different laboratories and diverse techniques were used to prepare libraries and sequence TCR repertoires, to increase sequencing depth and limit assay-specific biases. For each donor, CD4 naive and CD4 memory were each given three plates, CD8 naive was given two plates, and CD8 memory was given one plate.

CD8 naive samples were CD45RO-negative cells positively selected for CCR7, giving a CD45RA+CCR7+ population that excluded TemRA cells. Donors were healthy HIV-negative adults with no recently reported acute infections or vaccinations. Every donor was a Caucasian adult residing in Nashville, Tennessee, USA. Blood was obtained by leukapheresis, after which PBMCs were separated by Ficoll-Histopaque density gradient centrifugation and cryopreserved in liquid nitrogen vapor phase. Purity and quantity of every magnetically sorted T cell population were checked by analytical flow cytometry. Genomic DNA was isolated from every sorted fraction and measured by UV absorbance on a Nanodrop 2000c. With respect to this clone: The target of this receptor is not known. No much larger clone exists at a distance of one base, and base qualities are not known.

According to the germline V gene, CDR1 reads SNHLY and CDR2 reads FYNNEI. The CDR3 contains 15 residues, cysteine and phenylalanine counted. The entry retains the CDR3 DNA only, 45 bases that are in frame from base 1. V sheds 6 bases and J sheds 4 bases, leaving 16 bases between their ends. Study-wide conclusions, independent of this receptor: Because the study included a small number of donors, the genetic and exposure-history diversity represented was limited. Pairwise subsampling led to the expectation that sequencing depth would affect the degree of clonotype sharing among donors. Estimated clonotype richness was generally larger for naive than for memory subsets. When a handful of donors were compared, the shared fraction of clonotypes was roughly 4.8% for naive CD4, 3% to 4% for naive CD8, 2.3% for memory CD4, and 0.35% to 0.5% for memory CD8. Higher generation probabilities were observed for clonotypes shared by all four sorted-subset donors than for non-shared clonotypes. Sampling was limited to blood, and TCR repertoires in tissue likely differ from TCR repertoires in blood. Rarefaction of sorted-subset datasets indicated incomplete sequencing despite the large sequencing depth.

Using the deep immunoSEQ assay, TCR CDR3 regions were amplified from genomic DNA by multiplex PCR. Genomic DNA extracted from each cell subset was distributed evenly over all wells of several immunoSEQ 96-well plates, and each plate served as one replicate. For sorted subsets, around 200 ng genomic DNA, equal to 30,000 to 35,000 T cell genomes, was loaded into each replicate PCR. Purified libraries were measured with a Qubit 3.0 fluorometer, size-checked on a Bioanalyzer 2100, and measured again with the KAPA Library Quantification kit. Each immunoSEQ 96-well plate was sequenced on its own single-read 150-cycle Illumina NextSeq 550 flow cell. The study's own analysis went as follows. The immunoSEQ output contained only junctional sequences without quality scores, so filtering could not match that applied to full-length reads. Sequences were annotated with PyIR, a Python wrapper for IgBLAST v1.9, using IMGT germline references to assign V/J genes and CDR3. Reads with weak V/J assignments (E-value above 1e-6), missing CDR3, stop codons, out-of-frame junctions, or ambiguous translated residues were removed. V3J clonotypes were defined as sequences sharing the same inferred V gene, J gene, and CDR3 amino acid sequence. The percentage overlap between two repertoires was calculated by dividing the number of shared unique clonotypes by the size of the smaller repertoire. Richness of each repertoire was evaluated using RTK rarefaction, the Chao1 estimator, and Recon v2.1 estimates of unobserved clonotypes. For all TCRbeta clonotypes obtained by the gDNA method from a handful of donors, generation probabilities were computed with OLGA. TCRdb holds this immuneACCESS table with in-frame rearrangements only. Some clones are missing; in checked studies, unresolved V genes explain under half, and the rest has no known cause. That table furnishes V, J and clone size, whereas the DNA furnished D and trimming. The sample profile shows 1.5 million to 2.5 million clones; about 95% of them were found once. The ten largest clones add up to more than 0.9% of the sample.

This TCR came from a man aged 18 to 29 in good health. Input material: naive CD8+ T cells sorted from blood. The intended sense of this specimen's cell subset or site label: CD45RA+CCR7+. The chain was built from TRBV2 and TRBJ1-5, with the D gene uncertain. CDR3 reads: CASSHVVEGNQPQHF. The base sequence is TGTGCCAGCAGCCATGTCGTTGAAGGGAATCAGCCCCAGCATTTT.